The T cell receptor (beta chain) under discussion was sequenced for a study of blood T cells in healthy people across ages (dated by TCRdb to between 2014 and 2017). Regarding the research as a whole: In model experiments, template switching captured about one uniquely barcoded TCR beta cDNA molecule for every two T cells. Using deep sequencing normalized with unique cDNA molecular identifiers, the study measured how TCR beta repertoire diversity changes with age. Four age groups were formed from the donors: young (average roughly 16 years), middle-aged (approximately 41), aged (about 68) and long-lived (around 82). Donors of different ages were randomly distributed across sequencing lanes to avoid experimental bias. For two donors (one aged 18 to 29 and one aged 80 or older), the study analyzed two additional independent replicas of 1 million unique cDNA reads from the same blood draw. Study-wide conclusions, independent of this receptor: Because donor CMV infection status was unknown, age-related changes in expanded clonotypes were potentially confounded. A strong correlation was found between observed TCR beta diversity and the percentage of naive T cells measured by flow cytometry. As age increased, observed TCR beta diversity per million T cells dropped in a roughly linear way, and a significant reduction was already evident by age approximately 40. The long-lived group showed more naive CD4+ T cells, fewer expanded clones and increased TCR diversity than the aged group, suggesting age selection. Estimates of total diversity based on one million sequenced T cells were considered lower bounds and underestimates. Bulk unsorted PBMC profiling prevented conclusive comparison of naive and antigen-experienced compartments.

The 35 to 40 donors, aged about 6 to 90 years, were systemically healthy Caucasian individuals from Russia. Each donor gave ten milliliters of peripheral blood, collected into EDTA-treated Vacutainer tubes. Ficoll-Paque density-gradient centrifugation was used to isolate PBMCs, with at least 6.5 million per sample. Trizol reagent was used to extract total RNA from PBMCs, with at least 5 micrograms per sample. For every donor, flow cytometry on a PBMC aliquot measured the percentage of naive CD45RAhigh/CD27high T cells. Libraries were made using 5' RACE. The sequencer listed for this sample is Illumina HiSeq 2500. A second PCR of about 6 to 11 cycles was performed with a sample-barcoded 5' primer and a J-beta primer mix. A unique molecular identifier was introduced onto each TCR beta cDNA molecule by a template-switch 5' adaptor carrying 12 random nucleotides. At least 2.5 million CDR3-containing paired-end reads were obtained from each sample. First-strand cDNA synthesis was performed from all RNA using the Mint cDNA synthesis kit, with priming by a TRBC-specific oligonucleotide. Following uracil-DNA glycosylase treatment, a first 18-cycle PCR with universal primers M1SS and BC2_uni_R was performed on all cDNA. Concerning the study's data processing: For normalization, 1 million high-quality reads, each with a distinct molecular identifier, were randomly selected from each sample. Reads with shared molecular identifiers were discarded instead of being binned into consensus sequences. MiTCR, set to a Q25 quality threshold and the strictest error-elimination algorithm, was used for CDR3 identification, clonotype clustering and error correction. Lower-bound total TCR beta diversity was estimated with a nonparametric unseen species model using Euler transformation. The raw public reads went through TCRdb reprocessing: fastp at Q25, MiXCR clone calling, in-frame beta chains kept. Duplicate CDR3 protein sequences are folded into a single record with the most common DNA and genes. TCRdb, not the authors, supplied the V and J calls. The table for this sample lists around 280,000 distinct CDR3 sequences; less than 30% of them were counted only once. The top ten clones comprise 29% of the sample.

Note on this clonotype: The target of this receptor is not known. Within one base of it there is no much larger clone, and no base qualities were kept.

From the cysteine up to the phenylalanine, the CDR3 has a length of 13 residues. The DNA shown is the 39-base CDR3, in frame from base 1. The V end loses 1 base and the J end loses 4 bases, and a stretch of 7 bases separates them. CDR1 SGHTA and CDR2 FQGTGA were looked up in the germline V gene. Rearrangement joined TRBV7-3 to TRBJ1-1, with the D gene not confidently named. Input material: blood. The receptor was derived from a woman in her seventies in good health. The CDR3 region reads CASSLIRSTEAFF. The nucleotide sequence is given as TGTGCCAGCAGCTTAATACGGAGCACTGAAGCTTTCTTT.